Following are 2 T cell receptor beta chains from one sample sequenced in a study of OX40 agonist ivuxolimab in advanced cancers. Here immunoSEQ multiplex PCR was the method, and the copy in TCRdb shows in-frame clones only, minus some. The table records under 25,000 clones, 82% of them present only once. The sequencing used CD4+ or CD8+ T cells sorted from blood, collected in a trial of the OX40 agonist ivuxolimab. The origin of the receptors is an adult with an advanced solid tumor such as melanoma, head and neck, liver or kidney cancer.

The gene calls are TRBV30 and TRBJ2-5, with D perhaps TRBD1 or TRBD2 (6 bases each). From germline, CDR1 is GTSNPN and CDR2 SVGIG (reference sequence). This CDR3 region has 15 residues. The V end was cut by 1 base, the J end by 5 bases, with 17 bases between. CDR3 protein: CAWSGYGGRSETQYF. The CDR3 DNA follows: TGTGCCTGGAGTGGGTATGGGGGGCGGTCTGAGACCCAGTACTTC.

The chain recombines TRBV5-1 with TRBJ2-6; D gene unclear. The CDR3 spans 16 residues. Germline CDR1 reads SGHRS; CDR2 reads YFSETQ. V lost 0 bases to trimming and J lost 0 bases, with 7 bases between them. The CDR3 spells CASSLALSSGANVLTF. CDR3 nucleotide sequence: TGCGCCAGCAGCTTGGCCCTGAGCTCTGGGGCCAACGTCCTGACTTTC.